This paragraph reports one T cell receptor (beta chain). The antigen remains undetermined. The data derive from a study of T cell responses to AZD1222 COVID-19 vaccine. In the study overall: Analyses pooled second doses at about 4 or about 12 weeks.

The CDR3 spans 15 residues. Broader study findings: The donor cohort was predominantly white British with a female majority, and clonal diversity may have been underestimated.

Clones were read by immunoSEQ multiplex PCR, and TCRdb kept only the in-frame ones, dropping some. The data contain 150,000 or so clones, 91% of them singletons. The receptor comes from an adult in good health. This rearrangement joins TRBV21-1 to TRBJ2-7. TRBV21-1 is a listed pseudogene. The input for sequencing was peripheral blood, taken on day 0 of AZD1222 vaccination. The CDR3 here is CASSGMTGPSYEQYF. The CDR3 DNA sequence: TGTGCCAGCAGCGGAATGACGGGACCCAGCTACGAGCAGTACTTC.